The entry below gives a single TCR beta chain sequence along with its context. Germline V gene lookup returns CDR1 MNHEY and CDR2 SVGAGI. This CDR3 contains 14 residues. V lost 5 bases and J lost 6, with 17 bases in between. This sample was included in a study of shared T cell receptors in the human thymus. This table comes from immunoSEQ multiplex PCR, and its TCRdb copy is limited to in-frame clones, with some not included. The repertoire consists of hundreds of thousands of clones, with roughly 90% occurring once and the leading ten covering around 0.0099%. This sample also belongs to another study, concerning human thymus T cells. As that study records: Each of the donors was a healthy Finnish infant who was undergoing open corrective cardiac surgery for congenital heart defects. It was from resections taken during corrective heart surgery that the thymus tissue came. Use of V and J genes seemed skewed within the thymic and blood repertoires. Unrelated individuals had highly overlapping thymic repertoires, as reported in related research.

Sample: thymocytes. This receptor was identified in a boy in the first two years of life with a congenital heart defect. The rearrangement joins TRBV6-5 to TRBJ2-7, with D perhaps matching TRBD1 (8 bases). The CDR3 region has the DNA TGTGCCAGCAGTACTACAGGGGGGGCTACCGAGCAGTACTTC. Residues: CASSTTGGATEQYF.